What follows are 7 T cell receptor beta chains derived from one specimen sequenced in a study of spatial heterogeneity in lung cancer. Documented time point: sample taken at primary tumor resection. TCRdb recomputed calls from the 5' RACE reads with MiXCR, one row per CDR3 protein. The sample lists 25,000 or so distinct CDR3 sequences; around 4.5% were seen once. Sample: PBMCs, taken at surgery. These receptors all stem from a male donor with early-stage non-small cell lung cancer.

In its sample, this clonotype ranks as medium-sized. The chain has TRBV5-1 and TRBJ2-3; the D is unclear. Trimming shortened V by 3 bases and J by 2 bases, and 7 bases separated the two germline ends. The CDR3 is 13 amino acids. Germline V gene lookup returns CDR1 SGHRS and CDR2 YFSETQ. DNA of the CDR3: TGCGCCAGCAGCTCGGGCCCCACAGATACGCAGTATTTT. Residues: CASSSGPTDTQYF. The full variable domain, in which reference TRBV5-1 and TRBJ2-3 provide the parts outside the CDR3, is KAGVTQTPRYLIKTRGQQVTLSCSPISGHRSVSWYQQTPGQGLQFLFEYFSETQRNKGNFPGRFSGRQFSNSRSEMNVSTLELGDSALYLCASSSGPTDTQYFGPGTRLTVL.

The chain carries TRBV20-1 and TRBJ1-1, with a possible D match to TRBD1 (6 bases). This CDR3 has 18 residues. V lost 1 base to trimming and J lost 6 bases, with 27 bases between them. CDR1 and CDR2 (germline): DFQATT, SNEGSKA (reference sequence). The CDR3 here is CSARGGLDRRDGNSEAFF. CDR3 DNA sequence: TGCAGTGCTAGAGGGGGGTTAGACAGGCGAGATGGCAACTCTGAAGCTTTCTTT.

The table lists this clonotype with many counts. The V and J genes are TRBV6-2 or TRBV6-3 and TRBJ1-6; D is perhaps TRBD1 (6 bases). V shed 2 bases and J shed 10 bases, with 15 bases lying between them. The CDR3 sequence is 15 residues long. CDR1 and CDR2 from the germline V gene are MNHEY and SVGEGT. The CDR3 DNA is TGTGCCAGCAGTTACGGATCCGGGGGGGGCTCACCCCTCCACTTT. This codes for CASSYGSGGGSPLHF.

Many counts were recorded for this clonotype. The chain is built from TRBV5-6 and TRBJ2-4; D call uncertain. The CDR3 loop spans 12 amino acids. The germline gives CDR1 SGHDT, CDR2 YYEEEE. With 2 bases removed from V and 13 bases from J, the gap between germline ends came to 13 bases. Here the CDR3 DNA reads TGTGCCAGCAGCTTACGGCAAGTGGGGCAGTACTTC. Protein sequence: CASSLRQVGQYF. The variable domain in full, with the rest retrieved from reference TRBV5-6 and TRBJ2-4, is DAGVTQSPTHLIKTRGQQVTLRCSPKSGHDTVSWYQQALGQGPQFIFQYYEEEERQRGNFPDRFSGHQFPNYSSELNVNALLLGDSALYLCASSLRQVGQYFGAGTRLSVL.

This clonotype has a count of ten or more. The chain has TRBV5-1 and TRBJ2-6, with D uncertain. Trimming shortened V by 6 bases and J by 0 bases, and 10 bases separated the two germline ends. The CDR3 has 15 residues. Per the germline V gene, CDR1 is SGHRS and CDR2 is YFSETQ. Here the CDR3 DNA reads TGCGCCAGCACCTCAGGTACCTCTGGGGCCAACGTCCTGACTTTC. It translates to CASTSGTSGANVLTF.

This clonotype showed up many times. This chain links TRBV12-3 or TRBV12-4 with TRBJ2-3; D gene unclear. V lost 5 bases, J lost 6 bases, and 9 bases lay in between. The CDR3 spans 12 residues. In DNA, the CDR3 is TGTGCCAGCAGTACAATGGTCGATACGCAGTATTTT. It is translated as CASSTMVDTQYF.

This clonotype appeared many times. The chain uses TRBV29-1 and TRBJ2-1, with 7 bases fitting TRBD2. J gave up 9 bases and V 3 bases, and 11 bases lay outside the gene matches. Germline V gene data show CDR1 as SQVTM and CDR2 as ANQGSEA. CDR3 length equals 14 residues. CDR3 region: CSVDWGGSRAEQFF. As DNA, the CDR3 is TGCAGCGTTGATTGGGGCGGGAGTAGGGCTGAGCAGTTCTTC.